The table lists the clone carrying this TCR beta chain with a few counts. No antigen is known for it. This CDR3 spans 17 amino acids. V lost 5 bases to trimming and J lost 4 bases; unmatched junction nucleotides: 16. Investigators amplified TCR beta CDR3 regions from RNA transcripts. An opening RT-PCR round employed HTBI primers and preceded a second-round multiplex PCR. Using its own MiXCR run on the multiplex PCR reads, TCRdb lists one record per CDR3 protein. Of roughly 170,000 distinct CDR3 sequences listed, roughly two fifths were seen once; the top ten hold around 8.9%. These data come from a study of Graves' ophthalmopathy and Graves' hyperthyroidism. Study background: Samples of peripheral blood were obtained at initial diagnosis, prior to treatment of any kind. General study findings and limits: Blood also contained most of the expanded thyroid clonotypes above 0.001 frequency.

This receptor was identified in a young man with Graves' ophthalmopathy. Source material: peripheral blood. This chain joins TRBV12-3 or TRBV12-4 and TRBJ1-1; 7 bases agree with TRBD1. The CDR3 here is CASSREGAPQESTEAFF. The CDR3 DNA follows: TGTGCCAGCAGTCGAGAGGGGGCCCCACAAGAGAGCACTGAAGCTTTCTTT.